The 14 T cell receptor beta chains in this list originate from one sample, sequenced in a study of shared clonotypes between healthy human individuals. This table comes from immunoSEQ multiplex PCR, and its TCRdb copy is limited to in-frame clones, with some not included. Among hundreds of thousands of clones listed, about 85% were seen once. The sample taken for sequencing was PBMCs. The receptors derive from a woman in her thirties or forties in good health. Some clones in this sample may be carry-over from other donors' samples.

This clone has more than one count but fewer than ten. The chain employs TRBV4-1 and TRBJ2-5; D remains unclear. The end of the DNA aligns better with TRBJ2-7, so the J call may be wrong. This CDR3 region has 13 residues. The germline V gene has CDR1 MGHRA and CDR2 YSYEKL. As DNA, the CDR3 is TGCGCCAGCAGCCAAGGGTCGGGTGGCGAGCAGTACTTC. It is translated as CASSQGSGGEQYF.

The chain has TRBV5-1 and TRBJ2-7; possible D gene TRBD2, 5 bases. V was pared by 7 bases and J by 1 base, with 30 bases between. This CDR3 comprises 19 residues. Germline values: CDR1 SGHRS, CDR2 YFSETQ. DNA for the CDR3: TGCGCCAGCGGGCCTCGTAGACTATTGACCATGAACCGGTCCTACGAGCAGTACTTC. Protein: CASGPRRLLTMNRSYEQYF. Looking up the rest from reference TRBV5-1 and TRBJ2-7 gives the full variable domain: KAGVTQTPRYLIKTRGQQVTLSCSPISGHRSVSWYQQTPGQGLQFLFEYFSETQRNKGNFPGRFSGRQFSNSRSEMNVSTLELGDSALYLCASGPRRLLTMNRSYEQYFGPGTRLTVT.

This chain connects TRBV10-3 to TRBJ1-2; TRBD1 is a possible D gene (6 bases). Between the trimmed V and J ends, which lost 2 bases and 3 bases, there was a span of 7 bases. Germline CDR1 is ENHRY and CDR2 is SYGVKD. The CDR3 has 13 residues. The CDR3 spells CAISERGDYGYTF. The DNA for the CDR3 is TGTGCCATCAGTGAGAGGGGGGACTATGGCTACACCTTC.

The rearrangement joins TRBV10-3 to TRBJ2-1, with 7 bases aligning to TRBD2. The germline V gene has CDR1 ENHRY and CDR2 SYGVKD. J lost 7 bases, V lost 11 bases, and 14 bases had no gene match. This CDR3 has 14 residues. Written as DNA, the CDR3 is TGTGCCGTAAGTGGGGCGGGAGTTTATAATGAGCAGTTCTTC. Its translation: CAVSGAGVYNEQFF.

This clone was seen a single time. The chain uses TRBV15 and TRBJ1-4; no clear D gene. Per the germline V gene, CDR1 is LNHNV and CDR2 is YYDKDF (reference sequence). V was shortened by 0 bases and J by 4 bases, with 9 bases between the two germline ends. The CDR3 runs 15 residues. CDR3: CATSRDRQNNEKLFF. CDR3 coding DNA: TGTGCCACCAGCAGAGATCGACAAAATAATGAAAAACTGTTTTTT.

The gene calls are TRBV28 and TRBJ2-2, with a tentative D call TRBD1 (6 bases). Trimming removed 7 bases from V and 1 base from J, with 10 bases in between. Germline V gives CDR1 MDHEN, CDR2 SYDVKM. CDR3 size: 14 residues. The CDR3 DNA follows: TGTGCCAGCAAGGGGGTTCTGAACACCGGGGAGCTGTTTTTT. It translates to CASKGVLNTGELFF.

The gene calls are TRBV6-1 and TRBJ1-1; D is unresolved. Trimming took 5 bases from V and 8 from J, leaving 12 bases between them. The germline V gene encodes CDR1 MNHNS and CDR2 SASEGT. The CDR3 has 12 amino acids. The CDR3 coding sequence is TGTGCCAGCAGTTCTAGGACCGCAGAAGCTTTCTTT. It specifies CASSSRTAEAFF.

This clone was picked up a small number of times. This chain links TRBV6-1 with TRBJ1-3; TRBD1 agrees at 8 bases. Germline V CDR1 and CDR2: MNHNS, SASEGT. The CDR3 has 15 residues. V was clipped by 0 bases and J by 9 bases; unmatched bases: 7. The CDR3 region is CASSEAPGQGVTIYF. The CDR3 region has the DNA TGTGCCAGCAGTGAAGCGCCAGGACAGGGTGTCACCATATATTTT.

The chain combines TRBV6-6 with TRBJ1-4, with D possibly TRBD1 on 5 matching bases. The CDR3 is made up of 16 amino acids. The germline V and J ends were trimmed by 0 bases and 8 bases, with 16 bases remaining between them. Germline lookup yields CDR1 MNHNY and CDR2 SVGAGI (reference sequence). The CDR3 spells CASSYSGGGTGEKLFF. CDR3 bases: TGTGCCAGCAGTTACTCCGGGGGAGGGACCGGGGAAAAACTGTTTTTT.

This clone was detected once. V usage is TRBV7-3 and J usage is TRBJ2-5; D not resolved. Germline assignment: CDR1 SGHTA and CDR2 FQGTGA. This CDR3 spans 15 amino acids. The ends were cut back, 5 bases at V and 5 bases at J, with 18 bases in the middle. The CDR3: CASSPSLKLGETQYF. CDR3 DNA: TGTGCCAGCAGCCCCTCACTTAAGCTTGGGGAGACCCAGTACTTC.

The chain uses TRBV28 and TRBJ2-3, with TRBD2 matching 8 bases. CDR3 size: 14 residues. V was pared by 5 bases and J by 4 bases, with 5 bases of the junction left unmatched. Germline assignment: CDR1 MDHEN and CDR2 SYDVKM. CDR3 nucleotide sequence: TGTGCCAGCAGTCCACGACTAGCGCCAGATACGCAGTATTTT. Amino acids: CASSPRLAPDTQYF. Full variable domain (remainder filled in from reference TRBV28 and TRBJ2-3): DVKVTQSSRYLVKRTGEKVFLECVQDMDHENMFWYRQDPGLGLRLIYFSYDVKMKEKGDIPEGYSVSREKKERFSLILESASTNQTSMYLCASSPRLAPDTQYFGPGTRLTVL.

This clone was observed a single time. V usage is TRBV5-1 and J usage is TRBJ2-5; 7 bases map to TRBD1. The germline V gene encodes CDR1 SGHRS and CDR2 YFSETQ. V gave up 3 bases and J gave up 5 bases; unmatched junction bases: 10. This CDR3 comprises 15 residues. The DNA for the CDR3 is TGCGCCAGCAGCTCCTCGGACAGGACCTCGGAGACCCAGTACTTC. It specifies CASSSSDRTSETQYF.

The chain couples TRBV18 to TRBJ1-2; 7 bases are a match to TRBD1. In germline, CDR1 is KGHSH, CDR2 LQKENI. Trimming at V came to 2 bases and at J to 3 bases, leaving 6 bases not matched to a gene. The CDR3 extends over 15 amino acids. The CDR3 coding sequence is TGTGCCAGCTCACCAATGAGGGGGCAGGACTATGGCTACACCTTC. Amino acids: CASSPMRGQDYGYTF.

V and J are TRBV28 and TRBJ1-2; perhaps TRBD1 as D (5 bases). Trimming pared 6 bases from V and 1 base from J, leaving 9 bases between. Germline-derived CDR1 and CDR2 are MDHEN and SYDVKM. The CDR3 has 13 residues. CDR3 amino acids: CASSLDSNYGYTF. The CDR3 coding sequence is TGTGCCAGCAGCCTTGACAGTAACTATGGCTACACCTTC.